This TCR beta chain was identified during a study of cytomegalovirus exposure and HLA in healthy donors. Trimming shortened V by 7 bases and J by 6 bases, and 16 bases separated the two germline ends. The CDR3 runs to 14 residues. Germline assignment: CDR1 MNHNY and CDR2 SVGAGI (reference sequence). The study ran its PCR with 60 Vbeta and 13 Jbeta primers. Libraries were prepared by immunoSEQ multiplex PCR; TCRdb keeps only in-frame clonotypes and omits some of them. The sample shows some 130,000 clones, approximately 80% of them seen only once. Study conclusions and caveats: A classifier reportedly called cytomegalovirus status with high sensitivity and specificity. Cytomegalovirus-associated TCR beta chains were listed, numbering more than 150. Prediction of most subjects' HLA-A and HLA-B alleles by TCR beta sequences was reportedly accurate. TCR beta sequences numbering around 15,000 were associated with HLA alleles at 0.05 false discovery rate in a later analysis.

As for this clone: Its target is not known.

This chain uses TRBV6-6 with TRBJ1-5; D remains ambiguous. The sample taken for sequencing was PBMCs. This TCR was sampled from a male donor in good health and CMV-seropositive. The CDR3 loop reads CASTYGEGAQPQHF. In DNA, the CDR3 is TGTGCCAGCACCTACGGGGAGGGAGCTCAGCCCCAGCATTTT.